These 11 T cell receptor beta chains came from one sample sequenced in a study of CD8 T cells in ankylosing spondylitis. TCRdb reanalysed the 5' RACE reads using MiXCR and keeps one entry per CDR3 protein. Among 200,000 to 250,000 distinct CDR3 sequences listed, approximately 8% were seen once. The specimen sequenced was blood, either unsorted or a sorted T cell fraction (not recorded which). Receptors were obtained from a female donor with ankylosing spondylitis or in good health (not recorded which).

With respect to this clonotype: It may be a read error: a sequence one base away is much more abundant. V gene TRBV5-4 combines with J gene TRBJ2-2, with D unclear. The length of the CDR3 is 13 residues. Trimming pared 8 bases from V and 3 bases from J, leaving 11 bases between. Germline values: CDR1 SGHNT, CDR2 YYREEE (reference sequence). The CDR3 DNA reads TGTGCCAGGAGCCCGTGGGACACCGGGGAGCTGTTTTTT. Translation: CARSPWDTGELFF.

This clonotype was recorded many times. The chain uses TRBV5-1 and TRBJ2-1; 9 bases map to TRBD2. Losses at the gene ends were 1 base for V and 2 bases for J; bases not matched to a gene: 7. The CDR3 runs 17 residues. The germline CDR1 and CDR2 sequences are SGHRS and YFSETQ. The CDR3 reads CASSLKSSGAPYNEQFF. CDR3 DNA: TGCGCCAGCAGCTTGAAATCTAGCGGGGCTCCCTACAATGAGCAGTTCTTC.

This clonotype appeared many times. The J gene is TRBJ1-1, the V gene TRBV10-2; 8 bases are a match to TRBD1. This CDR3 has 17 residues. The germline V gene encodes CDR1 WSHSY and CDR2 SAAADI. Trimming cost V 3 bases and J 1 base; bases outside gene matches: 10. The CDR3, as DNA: TGCGCCAGCAGTGACCGGGACAGGCCTCTTTCGAACACTGAAGCTTTCTTT. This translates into CASSDRDRPLSNTEAFF.

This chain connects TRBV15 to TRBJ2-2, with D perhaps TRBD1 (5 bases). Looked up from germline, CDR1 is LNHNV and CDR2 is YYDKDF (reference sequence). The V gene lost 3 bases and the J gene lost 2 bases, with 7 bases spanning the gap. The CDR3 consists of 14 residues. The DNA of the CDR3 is TGTGCCACCAGCAGGCAGGGAAACACCGGGGAGCTGTTTTTT. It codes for CATSRQGNTGELFF.

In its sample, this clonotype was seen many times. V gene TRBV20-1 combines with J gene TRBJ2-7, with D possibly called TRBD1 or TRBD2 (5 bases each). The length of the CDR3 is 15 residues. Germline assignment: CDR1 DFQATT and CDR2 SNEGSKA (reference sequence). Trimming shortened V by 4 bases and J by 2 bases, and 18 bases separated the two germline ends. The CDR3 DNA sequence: TGCAGTGCTAAAGAATTGGGACCGGGGACCTACGAGCAGTACTTC. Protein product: CSAKELGPGTYEQYF.

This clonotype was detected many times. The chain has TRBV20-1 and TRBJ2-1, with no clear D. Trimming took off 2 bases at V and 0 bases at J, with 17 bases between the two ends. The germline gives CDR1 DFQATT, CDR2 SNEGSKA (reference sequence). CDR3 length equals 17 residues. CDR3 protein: CSARTPGSGPSYNEQFF. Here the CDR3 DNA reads TGCAGTGCTAGAACCCCAGGCTCGGGCCCCTCCTACAATGAGCAGTTCTTC.

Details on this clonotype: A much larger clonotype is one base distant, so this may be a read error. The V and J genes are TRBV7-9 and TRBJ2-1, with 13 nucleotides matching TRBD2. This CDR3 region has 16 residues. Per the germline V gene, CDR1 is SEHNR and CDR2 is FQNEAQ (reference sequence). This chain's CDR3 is CASNLAPLTSGRQQFF. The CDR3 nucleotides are TGTGCCAGCAACTTAGCGCCTCTGACTAGCGGGAGGCAGCAGTTCTTC.

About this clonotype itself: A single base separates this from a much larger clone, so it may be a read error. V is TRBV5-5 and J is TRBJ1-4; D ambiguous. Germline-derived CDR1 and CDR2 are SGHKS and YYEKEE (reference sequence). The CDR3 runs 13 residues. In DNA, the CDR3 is TGTGCCAACAGCTTGGCAACTAATGAAAAACTGTTTTTT. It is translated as CANSLATNEKLFF.

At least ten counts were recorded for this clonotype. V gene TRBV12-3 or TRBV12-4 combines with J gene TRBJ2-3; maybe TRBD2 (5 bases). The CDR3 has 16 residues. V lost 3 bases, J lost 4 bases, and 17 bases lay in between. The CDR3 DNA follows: TGTGCCAGCAGTTTGGAGAGGGCGGTCGGATCAGATACGCAGTATTTT. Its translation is CASSLERAVGSDTQYF.

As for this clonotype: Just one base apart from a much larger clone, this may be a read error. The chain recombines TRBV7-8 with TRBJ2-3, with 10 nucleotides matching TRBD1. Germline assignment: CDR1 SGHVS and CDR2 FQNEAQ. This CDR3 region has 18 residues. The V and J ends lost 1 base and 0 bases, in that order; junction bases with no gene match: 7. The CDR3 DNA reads TGTGCCAGCAGCTTAGTGCTGGGACAGGGGATAAGCACAGATACGCAGTATTTT. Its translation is CASSLVLGQGISTDTQYF.

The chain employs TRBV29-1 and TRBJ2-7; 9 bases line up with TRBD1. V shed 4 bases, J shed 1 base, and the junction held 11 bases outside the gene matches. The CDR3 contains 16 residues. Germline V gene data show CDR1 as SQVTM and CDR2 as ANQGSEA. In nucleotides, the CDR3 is TGCAGCGTTGGGTCGGGACAGGGTATCCGATCCTACGAGCAGTACTTC. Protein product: CSVGSGQGIRSYEQYF.